This T cell receptor (beta chain) emerged from a study of blood T cell repertoires in COVID-19. Whole-study context: The samples span acute and convalescent COVID-19 from the United States, Italy and Spain. Sources were T cells, B-cell-depleted T cells, or PBMCs; the material itself was cDNA or gDNA.

Authors' processing steps: Reference gene primer amplification yielded estimated nucleated cell counts. Sequenced by immunoSEQ multiplex PCR; TCRdb stores in-frame clones only, minus some. That table gives V, J and clone size, and the DNA gave D and trimming. Of more than 75,000 clones in the sample, approximately 88% were seen once. Input material: peripheral blood. The receptor comes from a man aged 25-40 years with acute or convalescent COVID-19.

The CDR3 region is CASSPDLEPYNEQFF. In DNA, the CDR3 is TGTGCCAGTAGTCCAGACTTAGAGCCTTACAATGAGCAGTTCTTC. The V call is TRBV19, the J call TRBJ2-1; no reliable D call. Deletions cut 5 bases from V and 4 bases from J, with 15 bases between. Germline V gene lookup returns CDR1 LNHDA and CDR2 SQIVND (reference sequence). The CDR3 is 15 residues long.